The 11 T cell receptor beta chains presented below share a single source sample, sequenced in a study of CD8+ T cells in alopecia areata. RNA, once extracted, was reverse transcribed into cDNA for use as the sequencing template. Repertoires were generated with immunoSEQ multiplex PCR, while TCRdb's copy carries only in-frame clones and drops some. The repertoire has 150,000 to 200,000 clones, 55% to 65% of them found once; the top ten carry approximately 4.3%. The source material was CD4+ T cells sorted from blood. The receptor source for this set is a human donor in good health.

The chain links TRBV5-1 to TRBJ2-7; D is possibly TRBD1 (6 bases). This CDR3 spans 12 amino acids. The germline V and J ends were trimmed by 5 bases and 6 bases, with 12 bases remaining between them. The V gene's germline CDR1 is SGHRS and CDR2 YFSETQ. Here the CDR3 DNA reads TGCGCCAGCAGGGATACAGGGCTCGAGCAGTACTTC. Its translation is CASRDTGLEQYF.

The rearrangement uses TRBV5-6 and TRBJ1-5, with 7 bases lining up with TRBD1. The CDR3 contains 14 residues. Per the germline V gene, CDR1 is SGHDT and CDR2 is YYEEEE. Germline trimming cut 5 bases from V and 5 bases from J; bases unmatched to any gene: 7. The CDR3: CASSLQGLDQPQHF. The CDR3 DNA is TGTGCCAGCAGTCTACAGGGGTTAGATCAGCCCCAGCATTTT.

This chain links TRBV6-5 with TRBJ2-7, with 9 bases that match TRBD1. The CDR3 contains 14 residues. Looked up from germline, CDR1 is MNHEY and CDR2 is SVGAGI. V was clipped by 6 bases and J by 1 base; unmatched bases: 4. Here the CDR3 DNA reads TGTGCCAGCAGGCGGGACAGGGTATCCTACGAGCAGTACTTC. Translating it yields CASRRDRVSYEQYF.

The V call is TRBV4-1, the J call TRBJ2-1, with TRBD2 matching 8 bases. Germline trimming cut 6 bases from V and 5 bases from J; bases unmatched to any gene: 6. Per germline, CDR1 MGHRA and CDR2 YSYEKL. The CDR3 is 14 amino acids. The DNA for the CDR3 is TGCGCCAGCAGAAAGCGGGAGATCGACAATGAGCAGTTCTTC. Amino acids: CASRKREIDNEQFF.

The gene calls are TRBV6-5 and TRBJ1-3; no clear D. V lost 0 bases and J lost 4, with 10 bases in between. Germline assignment: CDR1 MNHEY and CDR2 SVGAGI. CDR3 size: 15 residues. CDR3 sequence: CASSYSRLGGNTIYF. CDR3 DNA: TGTGCCAGCAGTTACTCGCGATTGGGCGGAAACACCATATATTTT.

The J gene is TRBJ1-5, the V gene TRBV6-5, with D possibly being TRBD1 (6 bases). V lost 4 bases and J 3 bases, leaving 10 bases between the germline ends. The length of the CDR3 is 14 residues. CDR1 and CDR2 (germline): MNHEY, SVGAGI. The CDR3 sequence: CASSWTANNQPQHF. DNA for the CDR3: TGTGCCAGCAGTTGGACAGCCAACAATCAGCCCCAGCATTTT.

The chain links TRBV7-9 to TRBJ2-1, with no clear D. The CDR3 length is 14 residues. Trimming pared 4 bases from V and 6 bases from J, leaving 13 bases between. Germline V gene lookup returns CDR1 SEHNR and CDR2 FQNEAQ (reference sequence). CDR3 nucleotides: TGTGCCAGCAGCTCTTTCCTTAATCTCAATGAGCAGTTCTTC. It is translated as CASSSFLNLNEQFF.

This clone came up a few times. The chain uses TRBV30 and TRBJ1-5; D not certain. The CDR3 contains 14 residues. Trimming took 1 base from V and 1 from J, leaving 8 bases between them. Germline-derived CDR1 and CDR2 are GTSNPN and SVGIG (reference sequence). Written as DNA, the CDR3 is TGTGCCTGGAGTGGGCCCGGCAGCAATCAGCCCCAGCATTTT. This translates into CAWSGPGSNQPQHF.

The chain uses TRBV6-5 and TRBJ1-2; 11 bases line up with TRBD1. J lost 4 bases, V lost 5 bases, and 6 bases had no gene match. Germline CDR1 reads MNHEY; CDR2 reads SVGAGI. The CDR3 length is 15 residues. DNA of the CDR3: TGTGCCAGCAGTCCCAGGACAGGGGGCTTCTATGGCTACACCTTC. This translates into CASSPRTGGFYGYTF.

A few counts support this clone. V and J are TRBV21-1 and TRBJ1-5. TRBV21-1 is recorded as a pseudogene. This CDR3 spans 14 amino acids. The CDR3 reads CASSKLGPGQPQHF. CDR3 DNA: TGTGCCAGCAGCAAATTGGGACCTGGGCAGCCCCAGCATTTT.

This clone occurred a few times. This chain uses TRBV11-2 with TRBJ2-3; possible D gene TRBD2, 6 bases. This CDR3 has 13 residues. V was trimmed by 1 base and J by 8 bases, leaving 10 bases between them. The germline gives CDR1 SGHAT, CDR2 FQNNGV. CDR3 bases: TGTGCCAGCAGCTTAGGCTCGCGGGGTACGCAGTATTTT. Protein: CASSLGSRGTQYF.